The 22 T cell receptor beta chains presented below share a single source sample, sequenced in a study of T cell repertoires in cytomegalovirus infection. TCRdb fed the reads into MiXCR, producing one record per CDR3 protein. The sample lists around 630,000 distinct CDR3 sequences, 20% to 25% occurring once. The sequenced sample was CD8+ T cells from PBMCs. The receptors were gathered from a human donor in good health (CMV status not recorded). Some clones in this sample may be carry-over from other donors' samples.

This clonotype was observed many times. The chain carries TRBV6-1 and TRBJ1-2, with 7 bases that match TRBD1. Germline V gene lookup returns CDR1 MNHNS and CDR2 SASEGT. V dropped 5 bases and J dropped 0; count of bases not matched to a gene: 18. The CDR3 is made up of 19 amino acids. The CDR3, as DNA: TGTGCCAGCAGTCAGGGGGGTTGGACAGCCCTCCGTTCTAACTATGGCTACACCTTC. Its translation: CASSQGGWTALRSNYGYTF.

The chain has TRBV2 and TRBJ1-2; D is possibly TRBD1 (5 bases). CDR3 size: 13 residues. V lost 6 bases to trimming and J lost 7 bases, with 15 bases between them. CDR1 SNHLY and CDR2 FYNNEI come from the germline V gene. The CDR3 loop is CASSGTDTLGYTF. The CDR3 DNA is TGTGCCAGCAGCGGGACGGATACCCTTGGCTACACCTTC.

The chain has TRBV7-9 and TRBJ1-5; D is uncertain. Trimming removed 1 base at V and 8 bases at J, with 15 bases between. There are 15 residues in the CDR3. In germline, CDR1 is SEHNR, CDR2 FQNEAQ (reference sequence). The CDR3 DNA reads as TGTGCCAGCAGCTTAGAAGGACGGCCCTATGAGCCCCAGCATTTT. This sequence encodes CASSLEGRPYEPQHF.

This clonotype was recorded at least ten times. This rearrangement joins TRBV7-3 to TRBJ1-1, with D unresolved. The CDR3 loop spans 12 amino acids. The germline V gene has CDR1 SGHTA and CDR2 FQGTGA. V was shortened by 3 bases and J by 5 bases, with 7 bases between the two germline ends. CDR3 region: CASSFQITEAFF. CDR3 coding DNA: TGTGCCAGCAGCTTTCAGATAACTGAAGCTTTCTTT.

This clonotype appeared many times. V and J are TRBV28 and TRBJ1-1, with 7 bases identical to TRBD1. The V gene's germline CDR1 is MDHEN and CDR2 SYDVKM. With V trimmed by 6 bases and J by 2 bases, 3 bases remained unmatched. The CDR3 covers 13 residues. The CDR3 DNA sequence: TGTGCCAGCAGGGACAGGTCTAACACTGAAGCTTTCTTT. It specifies CASRDRSNTEAFF.

This clonotype has just a few counts. The CDR3 bases are TGTGCTAGTGGTTTGGTACAAAGCGGGGGAACCGGGGAGCTGTTTTTT. This codes for CASGLVQSGGTGELFF. This chain joins TRBV12-5 and TRBJ2-2, with 8 bases identical to TRBD2. The ends lost 0 bases at V and 5 bases at J; junction bases unmatched: 5. The CDR3 extends over 16 amino acids. The germline V gene has CDR1 LGHNT and CDR2 FRNRAP.

This clonotype was observed a handful of times. J is TRBJ1-2 and V is TRBV12-3 or TRBV12-4, with D hard to call. This CDR3 has 14 amino acids. The ends were cut back, 7 bases at V and 4 bases at J, with 16 bases in the middle. The CDR3 reads CASTPAGSSYGYTF. Here the CDR3 DNA reads TGTGCCAGCACCCCCGCCGGGTCCTCCTATGGCTACACCTTC.

A few counts support this clonotype. V and J are TRBV29-1 and TRBJ2-3; perhaps TRBD2 as D (5 bases). Germline CDR1 reads SQVTM; CDR2 reads ANQGSEA. The CDR3 sequence is 13 residues long. V was shortened by 7 bases and J by 6 bases, with 17 bases between the two germline ends. CDR3 amino acids: CSAARGSVDTQYF. CDR3 nucleotide sequence: TGCAGCGCTGCGCGAGGGTCCGTGGATACGCAGTATTTT.

As regards this clonotype: It may be a read error: a sequence one base away is much more abundant. V is TRBV19 and J is TRBJ2-7, with D maybe TRBD1 (7 bases). CDR3 length equals 14 residues. The ends were cut back, 5 bases at V and 6 bases at J, with 17 bases in the middle. Looked up from germline, CDR1 is LNHDA and CDR2 is SQIVND (reference sequence). The CDR3 DNA reads as TGTGCCAGTAGTCCCGGGGCAGGGGGAGGCGAGCAGTACTTC. Encoded protein: CASSPGAGGGEQYF.

This clonotype was recorded at least ten times. As DNA, the CDR3 is TGTGCCAGCAGCTACAGGGTAGACACCGGGGAGCTGTTTTTT. Its translation: CASSYRVDTGELFF. This chain links TRBV7-6 with TRBJ2-2; maybe TRBD1 (6 bases). CDR3 size: 14 residues. Germline V CDR1 and CDR2: SGHVS, FNYEAQ. V was pared by 4 bases and J by 3 bases, with 9 bases between.

There are a few counts of this clonotype. The junction departs from germline at one end; a sequencing error may be responsible. The chain uses TRBV29-1 and TRBJ2-3; D tentatively fits TRBD1 or TRBD2 (5 bases each). Germline-derived CDR1 and CDR2 are SQVTM and ANQGSEA. CDR3 length: 9 amino acids. This CDR3 reads CSVEPRENF. The CDR3, as DNA: TGCAGCGTTGAACCCAGGGAGAATTTT.

Many counts were recorded for this clonotype. This chain uses TRBV11-3 with TRBJ2-2, with 9 bases matching TRBD1. This CDR3 has 16 residues. Per germline, CDR1 SGHNT and CDR2 YENEEA. V was pared by 4 bases and J by 0 bases, with 3 bases of the junction left unmatched. The CDR3 DNA follows: TGTGCCAGCAGCTCCCGGACAGGGGCGAACACCGGGGAGCTGTTTTTT. It specifies CASSSRTGANTGELFF.

This clonotype showed up just a few times. This chain joins TRBV15 and TRBJ2-7; unclear D gene. V lost 3 bases and J lost 3, with 6 bases in between. Germline CDR1 LNHNV, CDR2 YYDKDF (reference sequence). The CDR3 has 12 residues. The DNA of the CDR3 is TGTGCCACCAGCAGCGGCGGCTACGAGCAGTACGTC. It encodes CATSSGGYEQYV.

The chain is built from TRBV4-2 and TRBJ2-3; perhaps TRBD2 as D (5 bases). Germline V CDR1 and CDR2: LGHNA, YNFKEQ. Trimming removed 4 bases from V and 0 bases from J, with 11 bases in between. The CDR3 loop spans 15 amino acids. The CDR3 nucleotides are TGTGCCAGCAGCCCCCAAGGAGGAAGCACAGATACGCAGTATTTT. It specifies CASSPQGGSTDTQYF.

This clonotype was seen ten or more times. Written as DNA, the CDR3 is TGTGCCAGCAGTTTATCCAGGGGGAACACTGAAGCTTTCTTT. It encodes CASSLSRGNTEAFF. The chain is built from TRBV28 and TRBJ1-1, with a possible D match to TRBD1 (6 bases). Germline CDR1 reads MDHEN; CDR2 reads SYDVKM. Trimming shortened V by 1 base and J by 1 base, and 7 bases separated the two germline ends. CDR3 length: 14 residues.

J is TRBJ1-1 and V is TRBV10-3; D is ambiguous. Per the germline V gene, CDR1 is ENHRY and CDR2 is SYGVKD. CDR3 size: 16 residues. V was trimmed by 0 bases and J by 3 bases, leaving 14 bases between them. The CDR3 sequence: CAISESIERGDTEAFF. CDR3 DNA sequence: TGTGCCATCAGTGAGTCGATTGAGCGGGGAGACACTGAAGCTTTCTTT.

In this sample, this clonotype turned up many times. The rearrangement uses TRBV7-8 and TRBJ1-1, with a tentative D call TRBD1 (6 bases). Trimming shortened V by 0 bases and J by 2 bases, and 16 bases separated the two germline ends. This CDR3 region has 17 residues. CDR1 and CDR2 (germline): SGHVS, FQNEAQ. The CDR3: CASSLAAGVGPNTEAFF. CDR3 in DNA: TGTGCCAGCAGCTTAGCGGCAGGGGTGGGTCCCAACACTGAAGCTTTCTTT.

The genes are TRBV5-6 and TRBJ2-7; D tentatively fits TRBD1 or TRBD2 (5 bases each). The CDR3 covers 14 residues. Germline values: CDR1 SGHDT, CDR2 YYEEEE. The V gene lost 0 bases and the J gene lost 3 bases, with 10 bases spanning the gap. The CDR3 bases are TGTGCCAGCAGCTTGGGGGGGAACATCTACGAGCAGTACGTC. This gives the protein CASSLGGNIYEQYV.

This clonotype was counted ten times or more. The chain carries TRBV5-4 and TRBJ2-7; unclear D gene. CDR1 SGHNT and CDR2 YYREEE come from the germline V gene (reference sequence). The germline V and J ends were trimmed by 2 bases and 6 bases, with 9 bases remaining between them. CDR3 size: 12 residues. CDR3 loop: CASSLPGGEQYF. CDR3 DNA sequence: TGTGCCAGCAGCTTACCGGGTGGCGAGCAGTACTTC.

This clonotype was seen more than once but under ten times. This clone may be a read error of a much larger clone one base away. The CDR3 region is CVSSLRATTRPGSNEQYF. The CDR3 DNA follows: TGTGTCAGCAGCTTAAGGGCCACCACACGACCTGGCTCCAACGAGCAGTACTTC. V gene TRBV7-8 combines with J gene TRBJ2-7, with D unresolved. Germline V gene sequence: CDR1 SGHVS, CDR2 FQNEAQ. CDR3 length: 18 residues. Full variable domain (remainder filled in from reference TRBV7-8 and TRBJ2-7): GAGVSQSPRYKVAKRGQDVALRCDPISGHVSLFWYQQALGQGPEFLTYFQNEAQLDKSGLPSDRFFAERPEGSVSTLKIQRTQQEDSAVYLCVSSLRATTRPGSNEQYFGPGTRLTVT.

With regard to this clonotype: A much larger clone lies one base from this, so it may be a read error. The V call is TRBV7-8, the J call TRBJ2-1; no definite D call. Germline V gives CDR1 SGHVS, CDR2 FQNEAQ. The CDR3 has 13 residues. CDR3 amino acids: CVSNGLGRNEQFF. The DNA for the CDR3 is TGTGTCAGCAATGGTCTCGGCCGGAATGAGCAGTTCTTC.

Many counts were recorded for this clonotype. This sequence joins TRBV7-9 and TRBJ1-1; weak D call: TRBD1 (6 bases). CDR3 length equals 12 residues. The V gene lost 11 bases and the J gene lost 6 bases, with 16 bases spanning the gap. Germline loops: CDR1 SEHNR, CDR2 FQNEAQ (reference sequence). The CDR3 sequence is CASRLGAAEAFF. The CDR3 nucleotides read TGTGCCTCGCGGCTGGGGGCAGCTGAAGCTTTCTTT.